This record looks at one T cell receptor beta chain sequence and its context. What it binds is unknown. These data belong to a study of circulating and synovial CD4+ cells in juvenile arthritis. Libraries were prepared by immunoSEQ multiplex PCR; TCRdb keeps only in-frame clonotypes and omits some of them. The table includes fewer than 35,000 clones, around 95% detected once. V gave up 3 bases and J gave up 5 bases, with 14 bases separating them. The germline V gene encodes CDR1 SGHRS and CDR2 YFSETQ. CDR3 length: 15 amino acids. Study-level findings and limits: These repertoires were less diverse than bulk blood CD4 repertoires. Bulk blood CD4 samples held at least an order of magnitude more or fewer genomes than CPL. These blood cells shared more CDR3 sequences with synovium than bulk blood.

This chain joins TRBV5-1 and TRBJ1-4, with a possible D match to TRBD1 (6 bases). The clonotype comes from a human donor with juvenile idiopathic arthritis. The material sequenced was CD4+ T cells from blood. This CDR3 is CASSSLDRLNEKLFF. The DNA of the CDR3 is TGCGCCAGCAGCTCCCTCGACAGGCTAAATGAAAAACTGTTTTTT. Full variable domain (rest looked up from reference TRBV5-1 and TRBJ1-4): KAGVTQTPRYLIKTRGQQVTLSCSPISGHRSVSWYQQTPGQGLQFLFEYFSETQRNKGNFPGRFSGRQFSNSRSEMNVSTLELGDSALYLCASSSLDRLNEKLFFGSGTQLSVL.